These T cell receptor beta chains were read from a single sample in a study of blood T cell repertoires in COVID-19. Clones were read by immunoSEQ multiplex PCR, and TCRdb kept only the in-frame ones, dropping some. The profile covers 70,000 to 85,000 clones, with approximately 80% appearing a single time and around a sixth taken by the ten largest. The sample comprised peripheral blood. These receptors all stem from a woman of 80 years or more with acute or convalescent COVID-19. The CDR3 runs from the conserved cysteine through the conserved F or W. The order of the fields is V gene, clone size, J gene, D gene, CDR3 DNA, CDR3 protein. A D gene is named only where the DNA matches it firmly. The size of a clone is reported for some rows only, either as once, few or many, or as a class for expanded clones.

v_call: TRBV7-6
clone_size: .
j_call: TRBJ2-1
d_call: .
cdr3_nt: TGTGCCAGCAGCTCCCAGGGTGGCTCCTACAATGAGCAGTTCTTC
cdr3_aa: CASSSQGGSYNEQFF

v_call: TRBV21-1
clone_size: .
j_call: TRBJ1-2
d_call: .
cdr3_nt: TGTGCCAGCAGCAAAAACAGGGAATTCGAATATGGCTACACCTTC
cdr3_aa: CASSKNREFEYGYTF

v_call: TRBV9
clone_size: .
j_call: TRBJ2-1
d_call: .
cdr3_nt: TGTGCCAGCAGCGGAGTACTGAGCGTTGGTGAGCAGTTCTTC
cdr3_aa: CASSGVLSVGEQFF

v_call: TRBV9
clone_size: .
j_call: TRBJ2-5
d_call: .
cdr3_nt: TGTGCCAGCAGCGTAGGAGCCCTAGACTGGGAGACCCAGTACTTC
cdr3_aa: CASSVGALDWETQYF

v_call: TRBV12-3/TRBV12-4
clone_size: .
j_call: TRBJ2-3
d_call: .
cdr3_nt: TGTGCCAGCCTCCGAGGGGATACGCAGTATTTT
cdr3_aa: CASLRGDTQYF

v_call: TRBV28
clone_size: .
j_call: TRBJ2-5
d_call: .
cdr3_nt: TGTGCCAGCAGTCCAACAGGACAAGAGACCCAGTACTTC
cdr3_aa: CASSPTGQETQYF

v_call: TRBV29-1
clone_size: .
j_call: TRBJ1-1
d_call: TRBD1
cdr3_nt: TGCAGCGTTGGGTCCCGGGGGGGGACAGGGCACACTGAAGCTTTCTTT
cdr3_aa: CSVGSRGGTGHTEAFF

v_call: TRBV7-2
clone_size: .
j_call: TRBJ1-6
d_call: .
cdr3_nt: TGTGCCAGCGGACCATACAGGGAACCCCTCCACTTT
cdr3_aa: CASGPYREPLHF

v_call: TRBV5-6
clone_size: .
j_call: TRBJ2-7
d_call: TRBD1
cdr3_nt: TGTGCCAGCCGCCGGCTAGGGACAGGGGGCGAGCAGTACTTC
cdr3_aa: CASRRLGTGGEQYF

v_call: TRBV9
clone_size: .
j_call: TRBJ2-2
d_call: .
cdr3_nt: TGTGCCAGCAGCGTAGGTTCAGACACGAACACCGGGGAGCTGTTTTTT
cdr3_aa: CASSVGSDTNTGELFF

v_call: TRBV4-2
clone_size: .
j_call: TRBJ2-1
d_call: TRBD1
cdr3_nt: TGTGCCAGCAGCGACGGACAGGGGAGTTTGAATGAGCAGTTCTTC
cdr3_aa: CASSDGQGSLNEQFF

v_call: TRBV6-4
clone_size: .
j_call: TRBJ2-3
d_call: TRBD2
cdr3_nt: TGTGCCAGCAGTGACTGGAGCGGGGGTGGCACAGATACGCAGTATTTT
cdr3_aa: CASSDWSGGGTDTQYF

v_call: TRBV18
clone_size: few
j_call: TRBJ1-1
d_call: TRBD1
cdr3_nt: TGTGCCAGCTCGCCCGGGACAGGGAACACTGAAGCTTTCTTT
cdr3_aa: CASSPGTGNTEAFF

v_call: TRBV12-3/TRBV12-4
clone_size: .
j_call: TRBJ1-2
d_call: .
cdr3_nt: TGTGCCAGCAGTATACAGGGAGGGGGCTACACCTTC
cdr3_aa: CASSIQGGGYTF

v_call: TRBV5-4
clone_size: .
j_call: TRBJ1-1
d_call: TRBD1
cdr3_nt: TGTGCCAGCAGCCCGGGACAGGAAAAAGGGGCTTTCTTT
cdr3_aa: CASSPGQEKGAFF

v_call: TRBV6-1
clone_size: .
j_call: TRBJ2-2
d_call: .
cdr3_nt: TGTGCCAGCAGTGGCTCTTGGGGGCTGGCCACCGGGAAGCTGTTTTTT
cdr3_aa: CASSGSWGLATGKLFF

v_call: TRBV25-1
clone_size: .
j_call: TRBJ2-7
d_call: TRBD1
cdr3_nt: TGTGCCAGCAGCGGGACAGGGGGGCCTCGGTACGAGCAGTACTTC
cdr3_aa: CASSGTGGPRYEQYF

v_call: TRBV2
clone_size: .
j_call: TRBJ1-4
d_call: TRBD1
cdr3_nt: TGTGCCAGCAGTGAAACCGGGACAGGGGCGAGTAAACTGTTTTTT
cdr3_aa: CASSETGTGASKLFF